Shown below are 4 T cell receptor beta chains from a single sample sequenced in a study of glioma-infiltrating T cells. Using RNA template, CDR3s of TCR alpha and beta were amplified with iRepertoire arm-PCR. TCRdb fed the multiplex PCR reads into MiXCR, producing one record per CDR3 protein. The sample consists of 100,000 to 150,000 distinct CDR3 sequences, around a quarter of them appearing once. The sample was glioma tissue, nonneoplastic brain tissue, or PBMCs (not recorded which). The source is a human donor with low-grade glioma or glioblastoma, undergoing nonglioma brain surgery, or in good health (not recorded which).

This clonotype was detected once. A clone one base away is much larger, so this may be a read error. The V and J genes are TRBV28 and TRBJ1-5; D unclear. V was clipped by 5 bases and J by 3 bases, with 14 bases between them. This CDR3 spans 15 amino acids. From germline, CDR1 is MDHEN and CDR2 SYDVKM. CDR3 sequence (DNA): TGTGCCAGCAGTCCCCACACCAATAACAATCAGCCCCAGCATTTT. It yields the protein CASSPHTNNNQPQHF.

Only a few counts were recorded for this clonotype. J is TRBJ2-3 and V is TRBV6-2 or TRBV6-3, with 11 positions matching TRBD2. Germline CDR1 is MNHEY and CDR2 is SVGEGT. Losses at the gene ends were 6 bases for V and 6 bases for J; bases not matched to a gene: 5. The CDR3 has 14 amino acids. The CDR3 here is CASRRLAGTDTQYF. The CDR3 coding sequence is TGTGCCAGCAGGAGACTAGCGGGGACGGATACGCAGTATTTT.

This clonotype turned up a few times. The gene calls are TRBV29-1 and TRBJ2-7; D gene uncertain. CDR1 and CDR2 from the germline V gene are SQVTM and ANQGSEA. The CDR3 has 14 residues. Between the trimmed V and J ends, which lost 8 bases and 2 bases, there was a span of 19 bases. The CDR3 bases are TGCAGCCTTCCCATGGATCAGTTAACCTACGAGCAGTACGTC. Protein product: CSLPMDQLTYEQYV.

The CDR3 DNA sequence: TGTGCCAGCAGCACTAGGACAGGGATCAATCAGCCCCAGCATTTT. The encoded protein is CASSTRTGINQPQHF. The chain recombines TRBV7-2 with TRBJ1-5; TRBD1 matches at 8 bases. V shed 5 bases and J 3 bases; nucleotides not matched to a gene: 6. Germline values: CDR1 SGHTA, CDR2 FQGNSA. This CDR3 spans 15 amino acids.